The clone carrying this T cell receptor (beta chain) was counted at least ten times. Antigen: not known. TCRdb processed the reads anew with MiXCR; each CDR3 protein has one entry. This repertoire shows roughly 990,000 distinct CDR3 sequences, approximately 31% found once; its top ten account for 10% to 15%. The germline gives CDR1 MGHDK, CDR2 SYGVNS. Deletions cut 4 bases from V and 8 bases from J, with 15 bases between. The length of the CDR3 is 14 residues. The data derive from a study of T cell repertoires in cytomegalovirus infection. About the study: Well-studied HLA-B-restricted epitopes and recently identified HLA-C-restricted epitopes of CMV were both used in the study. Both a matching HLA type and CMV infection were indicated by public TCR beta signatures. Findings and limits, study-wide: Clonotypes of TCR beta that were HLA-C-restricted and CMV-specific dominated the ex vivo response. Pooled public TCR beta family frequency picked out CMV carriers with the relevant HLA.

The receptor comes from a human donor in good health (CMV status not recorded). Some clones in this sample may be carry-over from other donors' samples. The material was cultured CD8+ T cells from PBMCs, obtained from culture after CMV antigen stimulation. The chain recombines TRBV25-1 with TRBJ2-1; weak D call: TRBD1 (7 bases). The CDR3 DNA reads TGTGCCAGCAGTGTTCACAGGGGAGGCGATGAGCAGTTCTTC. Protein product: CASSVHRGGDEQFF.